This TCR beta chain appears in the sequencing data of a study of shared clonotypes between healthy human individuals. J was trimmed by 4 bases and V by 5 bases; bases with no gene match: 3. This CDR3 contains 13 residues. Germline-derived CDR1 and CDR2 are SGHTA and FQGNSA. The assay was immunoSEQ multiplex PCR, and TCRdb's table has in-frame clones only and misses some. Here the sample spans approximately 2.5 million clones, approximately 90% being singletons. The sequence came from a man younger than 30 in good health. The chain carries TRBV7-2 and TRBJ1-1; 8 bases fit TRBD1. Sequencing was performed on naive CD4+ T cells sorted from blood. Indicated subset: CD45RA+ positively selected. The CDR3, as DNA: TGTGCCAGCAGCCACAGGGGGGGCACTGAAGCTTTCTTT. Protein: CASSHRGGTEAFF. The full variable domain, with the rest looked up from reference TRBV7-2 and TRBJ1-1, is GAGVSQSPSNKVTEKGKDVELRCDPISGHTALYWYRQSLGQGLEFLIYFQGNSAPDKSGLPSDRFSAERTGGSVSTLTIQRTQQEDSAVYLCASSHRGGTEAFFGQGTRLTVV.